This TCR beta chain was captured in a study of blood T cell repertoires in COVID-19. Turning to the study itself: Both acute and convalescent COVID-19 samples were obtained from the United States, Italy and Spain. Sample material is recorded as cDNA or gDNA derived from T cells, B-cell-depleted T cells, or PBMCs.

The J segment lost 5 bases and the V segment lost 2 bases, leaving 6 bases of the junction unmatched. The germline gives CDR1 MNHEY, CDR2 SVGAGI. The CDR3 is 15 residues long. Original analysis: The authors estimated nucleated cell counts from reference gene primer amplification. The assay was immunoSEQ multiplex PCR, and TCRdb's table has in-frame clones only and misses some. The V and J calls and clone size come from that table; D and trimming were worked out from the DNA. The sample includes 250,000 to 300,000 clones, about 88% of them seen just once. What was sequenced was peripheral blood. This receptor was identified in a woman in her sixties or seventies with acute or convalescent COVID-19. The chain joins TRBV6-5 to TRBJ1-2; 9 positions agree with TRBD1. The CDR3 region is CASSYGTGRTYGYTF. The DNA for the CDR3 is TGTGCCAGCAGTTACGGGACAGGGAGGACTTATGGCTACACCTTC.